This T cell receptor beta chain is drawn from a study of regulatory T cells in long-lasting Graves disease. Study-wide results and limits: There was favoring of TRBV28, TRBJ1-2 and TRBJ2-5 in persistent disease.

The time point was: newly diagnosed GD, antithyroid drugs for less than 3 months. PBMC-extracted RNA yielded the TCR library. Library construction for TCR beta used iRepertoire HTBI primers and Arm-PCR of CDR3 regions. TCRdb redid the calling of the multiplex PCR reads with MiXCR, one entry per CDR3 protein. In the table there are 450,000 to 700,000 distinct CDR3 sequences, 13% of which are singletons. This clonotype came up many times. Antigen unknown. CDR3 length: 14 amino acids. Looked up from germline, CDR1 is MDHEN and CDR2 is SYDVKM. V was shortened by 4 bases and J by 5 bases, with 14 bases between the two germline ends. The data were also submitted as part of a second study, on T cells in Graves' hyperthyroidism and ophthalmopathy. That report adds: The HTBI primer set served for first-round RT-PCR of the TCR CDR3.

The sequencing used peripheral blood mononuclear cells (PBMCs), collected at new diagnosis, from a patient treated with antithyroid drugs. This chain uses TRBV28 with TRBJ1-2, with D maybe TRBD1 (5 bases). The TCR was taken from a man aged 30 to 45 with Graves disease. The CDR3 reads CASSSPKGEYGYTF. The CDR3 DNA reads as TGTGCCAGCAGTTCCCCGAAAGGGGAATATGGCTACACCTTC.